This T cell receptor beta chain was identified in a study of blood T cell repertoires in COVID-19. Study overall: There were acute and convalescent COVID-19 samples, and they came from the United States, Italy and Spain.

In the original processing: By means of reference gene primer amplification, nucleated cell counts were estimated. Profiled with immunoSEQ multiplex PCR; TCRdb holds only in-frame clones, not every one. Clone size and the V and J calls come from that table; the DNA yielded D and trimming. The repertoire includes approximately 37,000 clones, about 88% of them detected once, and around a fifth sits in the top ten. Sequenced input: peripheral blood. This clonotype was obtained from a man aged 50-60 years in a cohort sampled during active COVID-19.

CDR3 protein: CASSMGPDFSTDTQYF. The CDR3 region has the DNA TGCGCCAGCAGTATGGGTCCGGACTTCTCCACAGATACGCAGTATTTT. This chain links TRBV5-1 with TRBJ2-3, with D possibly TRBD2 on 5 matching bases. Germline CDR1 SGHRS, CDR2 YFSETQ. V lost 5 bases and J 2 bases, leaving 18 bases between the germline ends. The CDR3 length is 16 residues.